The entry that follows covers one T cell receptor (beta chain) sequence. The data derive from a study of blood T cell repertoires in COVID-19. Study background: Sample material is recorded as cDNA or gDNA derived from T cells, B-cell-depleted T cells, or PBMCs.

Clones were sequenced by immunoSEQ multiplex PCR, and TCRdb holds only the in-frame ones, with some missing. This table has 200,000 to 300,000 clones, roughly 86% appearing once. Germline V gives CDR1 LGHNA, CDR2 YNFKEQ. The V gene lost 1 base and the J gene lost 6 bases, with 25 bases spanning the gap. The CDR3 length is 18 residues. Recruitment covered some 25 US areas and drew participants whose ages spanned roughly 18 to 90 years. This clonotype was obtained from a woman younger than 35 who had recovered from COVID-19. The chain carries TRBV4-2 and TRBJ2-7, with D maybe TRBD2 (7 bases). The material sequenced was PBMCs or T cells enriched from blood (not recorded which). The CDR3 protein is CASSQVWGGQEWKGEQYF. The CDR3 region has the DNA TGTGCCAGCAGCCAAGTTTGGGGGGGGCAGGAATGGAAAGGCGAGCAGTACTTC.